A single sample gave rise to the 26 T cell receptor beta chains below, sequenced in a study of cytomegalovirus exposure and HLA in healthy donors (dated 2017 in TCRdb). Libraries came from the immunoSEQ multiplex PCR assay. A mixture of 60 forward primers for TCR Vbeta segments and 13 reverse primers for TCR Jbeta segments was used in the multiplex PCR. The table comes from immuneACCESS by way of TCRdb, which keeps in-frame sequences with V and J called. Part of the clones is missing from these tables; in studies checked, under half for an unresolved V gene and the rest for unknown reasons. For this sample there are fewer than 200,000 clones; less than 80% appear just once. The ten largest clones add up to about 0.69% of the sample. Source material: PBMCs. These receptors were taken from a female donor in good health and CMV-seronegative.

This clone has just one count. This chain joins TRBV9 and TRBJ1-1, with 7 bases identical to TRBD1. This CDR3 region has 15 residues. Germline CDR1 and CDR2: SGDLS and YYNGEE. The V segment lost 2 bases and the J segment 2 bases; nucleotides outside the gene matches: 6. CDR3 residues: CASSVGTVHNTEAFF. The CDR3 bases are TGTGCCAGCAGCGTCGGGACAGTCCATAACACTGAAGCTTTCTTT.

The chain carries TRBV19 and TRBJ1-6; no clear D gene. V lost 2 bases to trimming and J lost 8 bases, with 7 bases between them. CDR1 is LNHDA and CDR2 is SQIVND in the germline V gene (reference sequence). The CDR3 spans 13 residues. CDR3 residues: CASSITEDSPLHF. CDR3 DNA sequence: TGTGCCAGTAGTATAACAGAAGATTCACCCCTCCACTTT.

Notes on this clone: This same CDR3 is encoded by further DNA sequences in the sample. The V gene is TRBV5-4, the J gene TRBJ1-3; D is perhaps TRBD1 (5 bases). The CDR3 is 14 amino acids. V gave up 4 bases and J gave up 7 bases, with 15 bases separating them. Germline assignment: CDR1 SGHNT and CDR2 YYREEE (reference sequence). The CDR3 region is CASSLAGGSNTIYF. DNA for the CDR3: TGTGCCAGCAGCCTGGCCGGGGGGAGTAACACCATATATTTT. The full variable domain, rest sourced from reference TRBV5-4 and TRBJ1-3, is ETGVTQSPTHLIKTRGQQVTLRCSSQSGHNTVSWYQQALGQGPQFIFQYYREEENGRGNFPPRFSGLQFPNYSSELNVNALELDDSALYLCASSLAGGSNTIYFGEGSWLTVV.

The rearrangement uses TRBV6-5 and TRBJ2-7, with D possibly matching TRBD2 (6 bases). With 2 bases removed from V and 3 bases from J, the gap between germline ends came to 17 bases. CDR1 is MNHEY, CDR2 SVGAGI, per germline. CDR3 size: 16 residues. The CDR3, as DNA: TGTGCCAGCAGTTACCCGCCGGGTAGCGGCGTCTACGAGCAGTACTTC. It translates to CASSYPPGSGVYEQYF.

The gene calls are TRBV2 and TRBJ2-5; 8 positions match TRBD2. V lost 6 bases, J lost 1 base, and 4 bases stayed unmatched. The CDR3 spans 14 residues. The germline V gene encodes CDR1 SNHLY and CDR2 FYNNEI. The CDR3 loop reads CASSRGLAQETQYF. As DNA, the CDR3 is TGTGCCAGCAGCCGAGGACTAGCCCAAGAGACCCAGTACTTC. Full variable domain (remainder filled in from reference TRBV2 and TRBJ2-5): EPEVTQTPSHQVTQMGQEVILRCVPISNHLYFYWYRQILGQKVEFLVSFYNNEISEKSEIFDDQFSVERPDGSNFTLKIRSTKLEDSAMYFCASSRGLAQETQYFGPGTRLLVL.

This clone has a handful of counts. This chain's CDR3 is CASSIQGSGNTIYF. Written as DNA, the CDR3 is TGTGCCAGCAGCATTCAGGGCTCTGGAAACACCATATATTTT. The chain couples TRBV5-4 to TRBJ1-3, with TRBD1 as a possible D gene (5 bases). Trimming pared 4 bases from V and 0 bases from J, leaving 8 bases between. The CDR3 consists of 14 residues. Germline loops: CDR1 SGHNT, CDR2 YYREEE (reference sequence).

The rearrangement links TRBV9 to TRBJ1-4, with TRBD1 identical over 7 bases. The CDR3 spans 16 residues. Germline values: CDR1 SGDLS, CDR2 YYNGEE. V lost 0 bases, J lost 5 bases, and 7 bases stayed unmatched. The CDR3 DNA reads TGTGCCAGCAGCGTAGCCTCGGGACAGCCAAATGAAAAACTGTTTTTT. Translation: CASSVASGQPNEKLFF.

The chain couples TRBV10-3 to TRBJ1-5; 7 nucleotides match TRBD1. The junction had 5 bases not matched to a gene; V was cut back by 4 bases and J by 5 bases. The CDR3 runs 14 residues. CDR1 and CDR2 from the germline V gene are ENHRY and SYGVKD. CDR3 in amino acids: CAISGRTGDQPQHF. In nucleotides, the CDR3 is TGTGCCATCAGTGGAAGAACAGGGGATCAGCCCCAGCATTTT.

The V and J genes are TRBV9 and TRBJ2-1; D unresolved. The V gene lost 2 bases and the J gene lost 0 bases, with 12 bases spanning the gap. CDR3 length: 16 amino acids. Germline V gene lookup returns CDR1 SGDLS and CDR2 YYNGEE. The CDR3 is CASSVGAFSSYNEQFF. The CDR3, as DNA: TGTGCCAGCAGCGTTGGAGCGTTCAGCTCCTACAATGAGCAGTTCTTC.

The chain combines TRBV11-2 with TRBJ2-5; D possibly corresponds to TRBD2 (5 bases). This CDR3 contains 16 residues. V shed 2 bases and J shed 5 bases, with 18 bases lying between them. Germline values: CDR1 SGHAT, CDR2 FQNNGV. CDR3 residues: CASSLNPPGTLETQYF. The CDR3 DNA is TGTGCCAGCAGCTTAAACCCACCGGGAACCCTGGAGACCCAGTACTTC.

V and J are TRBV7-2 and TRBJ2-5, with D perhaps matching TRBD2 (6 bases). Looked up from germline, CDR1 is SGHTA and CDR2 is FQGNSA. Between the trimmed V and J ends, which lost 0 bases and 4 bases, there was a span of 9 bases. The CDR3 extends over 14 amino acids. In nucleotides, the CDR3 is TGTGCCAGCAGCTTAGCCGGGAGTGGAGAGACCCAGTACTTC. Its translation is CASSLAGSGETQYF. Full variable domain (missing parts from reference TRBV7-2 and TRBJ2-5): GAGVSQSPSNKVTEKGKDVELRCDPISGHTALYWYRQSLGQGLEFLIYFQGNSAPDKSGLPSDRFSAERTGGSVSTLTIQRTQQEDSAVYLCASSLAGSGETQYFGPGTRLLVL.

The V call is TRBV27, the J call TRBJ1-4, with 8 positions matching TRBD1. The germline gives CDR1 MNHEY, CDR2 SMNVEV (reference sequence). J gave up 7 bases and V 4 bases, and 5 bases lay outside the gene matches. CDR3 length equals 14 residues. This CDR3 reads CASSSQGAREKLFF. In nucleotides, the CDR3 is TGTGCCAGCAGTTCGCAGGGGGCGCGTGAAAAACTGTTTTTT.

The chain is built from TRBV10-3 and TRBJ2-7; 8 positions agree with TRBD2. There are 14 residues in the CDR3. From germline, CDR1 is ENHRY and CDR2 SYGVKD. Trimming at V came to 3 bases and at J to 3 bases, leaving 4 bases not matched to a gene. The DNA of the CDR3 is TGTGCCATCAGTGATGGGACTAGTGGCTACGAGCAGTACTTC. As protein: CAISDGTSGYEQYF.

The rearrangement joins TRBV20-1 to TRBJ1-1, with D possibly being TRBD1 (6 bases). Per the germline V gene, CDR1 is DFQATT and CDR2 is SNEGSKA (reference sequence). The CDR3 is made up of 10 amino acids. In DNA form, the CDR3 reads TGCAGGGAAGGGGGCACTGAAGCTTTCTTT. Translating gives CREGGTEAFF.

J is TRBJ1-2 and V is TRBV28; D uncertain. The CDR3 consists of 12 residues. CDR1 and CDR2 (germline): MDHEN, SYDVKM. Trimming took 4 bases from V and 4 from J, leaving 7 bases between them. CDR3 residues: CASSSSGYGYTF. The CDR3 nucleotides read TGTGCCAGCAGTTCGTCAGGCTATGGCTACACCTTC.

V gene TRBV19 combines with J gene TRBJ2-1, with D perhaps TRBD2 (6 bases). This CDR3 has 15 residues. The V end was cut by 4 bases, the J end by 4 bases, with 14 bases between. CDR1 and CDR2 from the germline V gene are LNHDA and SQIVND (reference sequence). In DNA form, the CDR3 reads TGTGCCAGTAGTAGGGGGGATCAACTGTACAATGAGCAGTTCTTC. Protein sequence: CASSRGDQLYNEQFF.

The rearrangement joins TRBV6-1 to TRBJ2-7; no definite D call. V shed 0 bases and J shed 5 bases, with 5 bases lying between them. This CDR3 contains 12 residues. Germline V gives CDR1 MNHNS, CDR2 SASEGT. The CDR3 region has the DNA TGTGCCAGCAGTGAAGCGGCGGACGAGCAGTACTTC. It is translated as CASSEAADEQYF.

The gene calls are TRBV9 and TRBJ1-2; 9 nucleotides line up with TRBD1. Per germline, CDR1 SGDLS and CDR2 YYNGEE. This CDR3 is 13 amino acids long. The V segment lost 4 bases and the J segment 5 bases; nucleotides outside the gene matches: 3. The CDR3 is CASSLGTGYGYTF. CDR3 nucleotide sequence: TGTGCCAGCAGCCTCGGGACAGGGTATGGCTACACCTTC.

There are a few counts of this clone. This sequence joins TRBV6-5 and TRBJ1-5; 9 nucleotides line up with TRBD1. Germline CDR1 and CDR2: MNHEY and SVGAGI. This CDR3 contains 13 residues. The J segment lost 9 bases and the V segment lost 4 bases, leaving 4 bases of the junction unmatched. CDR3: CASSLRTGVPQHF. The CDR3 nucleotides are TGTGCCAGCAGTTTGCGGACAGGGGTGCCCCAGCATTTT.

J is TRBJ2-7 and V is TRBV5-5; possibly TRBD2 for D (6 bases). Germline CDR1 and CDR2: SGHKS and YYEKEE (reference sequence). The CDR3 totals 15 residues. V was trimmed by 0 bases and J by 1 base, leaving 11 bases between them. Written as DNA, the CDR3 is TGTGCCAGCAGCTTGGGCGGGACTCCATCCTACGAGCAGTACTTC. This encodes CASSLGGTPSYEQYF.

The CDR3 sequence: CASRLLGPNTEAFF. The CDR3 DNA reads as TGTGCCAGTCGTCTACTGGGGCCGAACACTGAAGCTTTCTTT. The genes are TRBV2 and TRBJ1-1, with D possibly TRBD1 on 5 matching bases. CDR1 and CDR2 from the germline V gene are SNHLY and FYNNEI. V lost 9 bases and J 1 base, leaving 15 bases between the germline ends. The CDR3 loop spans 14 amino acids.

This chain uses TRBV5-4 with TRBJ2-3; 14 bases are a match to TRBD2. CDR1 and CDR2 (germline): SGHNT, YYREEE (reference sequence). Unmatched junction bases numbered 4, after V lost 2 bases and J lost 5 bases. The CDR3 covers 16 residues. CDR3 nucleotides: TGTGCCAGCAGCTTTAGACTAGCGGGGGGGCAAGATACGCAGTATTTT. It codes for CASSFRLAGGQDTQYF.

The chain has TRBV4-2 and TRBJ2-1; 11 bases agree with TRBD2. The CDR3 runs to 16 residues. With V trimmed by 0 bases and J by 4 bases, 2 bases remained unmatched. Germline V gene sequence: CDR1 LGHNA, CDR2 YNFKEQ. Written as DNA, the CDR3 is TGTGCCAGCAGCCAAGAGCCTAGCGGGGGGTACAATGAGCAGTTCTTC. Protein sequence: CASSQEPSGGYNEQFF.

The V and J genes are TRBV10-3 and TRBJ1-1, with 10 positions matching TRBD1. The CDR3 runs to 13 residues. V dropped 7 bases and J dropped 5; count of bases not matched to a gene: 4. Germline values: CDR1 ENHRY, CDR2 SYGVKD. CDR3 DNA sequence: TGTGCCATCAATGGACAGGGGGAAACTGAAGCTTTCTTT. Protein: CAINGQGETEAFF.

This clone was observed many times. The rearrangement joins TRBV7-3 to TRBJ2-2; the D gene is possibly TRBD2 (6 bases). V dropped 2 bases and J dropped 4 bases, with 11 bases sitting between them. Germline assignment: CDR1 SGHTA and CDR2 FQGTGA. The CDR3 is 15 residues long. This CDR3 is CASSLSTGGTGELFF. DNA for the CDR3: TGTGCCAGCAGCTTATCGACCGGGGGCACCGGGGAGCTGTTTTTT.

With respect to this clone: One end of the junction varies from germline; a read error may be responsible. The chain links TRBV19 to TRBJ1-2; the D gene is possibly TRBD1 (5 bases). Germline values: CDR1 LNHDA, CDR2 SQIVND (reference sequence). The CDR3 contains 14 residues. CDR3 protein: CASSIGSGRGLLYF. CDR3 nucleotides: TGTGCCAGTAGTATCGGTTCAGGGAGGGGCCTACTGTACTTC.